The rows below give T cell receptor beta chains drawn from one sample of a study of T-cell memory formation after mild COVID-19. MiXCR, run by TCRdb on the 5' RACE reads, gives a single entry per CDR3 protein. The sample records about 340,000 distinct CDR3 sequences, 15% being singletons. The specimen sequenced was PBMCs or a T cell subset sorted from them (not recorded which). Every receptor here comes from a young man who had mild COVID-19 (a few samples of this study predate the infection). Cell type and time point are not known. CDR3s include the opening cysteine and the closing phenylalanine or tryptophan. D genes are given only for firm matches. Rows give clone size only sometimes, using once, few, many, or a class for an expanded clone.

. | . | TRBJ2-1 | TRBV6-6 | TGTGCCAGCGCTGGGGGCCCCTACAATGAGCAGTTCTTC | CASAGGPYNEQFF
many | . | TRBJ2-1 | TRBV4-3 | TGCGCCAGCAGCCAAACCCCCCAGAAGGGCAATGAGCAGTTCTTC | CASSQTPQKGNEQFF
. | . | TRBJ2-5 | TRBV7-2 | TGTGCCAGCAGCTTAGGAGGAGCTAGCGCAGAGACCCAGTACTTC | CASSLGGASAETQYF
. | . | TRBJ2-1 | TRBV5-1 | TGCGCCAGCAGCTCCAACGAAGGGGGTGTGCAGTTCTTC | CASSSNEGGVQFF
. | TRBD1 | TRBJ2-7 | TRBV20-1 | TGCAGTGCTCGAAAGCCCAGGACAGGGAGGCCTTTCGAGCAGTACTTC | CSARKPRTGRPFEQYF
many | TRBD1 | TRBJ2-4 | TRBV3-1 | TGTGCCAGCAGCCAAGTCGTGGATACGGGACAGAAAAACATTCAGTACTTC | CASSQVVDTGQKNIQYF
few | . | TRBJ2-3 | TRBV23-1 | TGCGCCAGCAGTTGCAAAAGACGGGCCTCACCTTTCACAGATACGCAGTATTTT | CASSCKRRASPFTDTQYF
few | TRBD1 | TRBJ2-5 | TRBV12-3/TRBV12-4 | TGTGCCAGCAGTTACGGGACAGGGACAGGCGAGACCCAGTACTTC | CASSYGTGTGETQYF
once | TRBD2 | TRBJ2-1 | TRBV10-3 | TGTGCCACCGCGGGGGGGGTAGATAATGAGCAGTTCTTC | CATAGGVDNEQFF
. | . | TRBJ2-1 | TRBV20-1 | TGCAGTGCTAGAGAAGTTGGGGACTCCTACAATGAGCAGTTCTTC | CSAREVGDSYNEQFF
. | TRBD2 | TRBJ2-3 | TRBV5-1 | TGCGCCAGCAGCCAACGCGGGGGGCCTATGGATACGCAGTATTTT | CASSQRGGPMDTQYF
few | TRBD1 | TRBJ1-6 | TRBV6-6 | TGTGCCAGCAGATTCCGGACAGGGGATTCACCCCTCCACTTT | CASRFRTGDSPLHF
few | . | TRBJ2-3 | TRBV20-1 | TGCAGTGCTAGAGTCTCGGGACAAGATACGCAGTATTTT | CSARVSGQDTQYF
. | . | TRBJ2-1 | TRBV7-3 | TGTGACAGCAGCCCCACTCCGGGAAGCGGGCCCTACAATGAGCAGTTCTTC | CDSSPTPGSGPYNEQFF
few | . | TRBJ1-1 | TRBV19 | TGTGCCAGTAGTATTTTATCGCACCCACTGGCTTTT | CASSILSHPLAF
few | . | TRBJ2-7 | TRBV3-1 | TGTGCCAGCAGCCTGTCGACCTCCTACGAGCAGTACTTC | CASSLSTSYEQYF
. | . | TRBJ1-5 | TRBV11-2 | TGTGCCAGCAGCCCCCGGCATTTT | CASSPRHF
. | . | TRBJ2-5 | TRBV7-2 | TGTGCCAGCAGCTTAGACCCCAGAGAGACCCAGTACTTC | CASSLDPRETQYF
. | . | TRBJ1-2 | TRBV7-2 | TGTGCCAGCAGCCCAATTCGGACCCTAAACTATGGCTACACCTTC | CASSPIRTLNYGYTF
few | . | TRBJ2-1 | TRBV11-3 | TGTGCCAGCAGCTTAGGTAGTAGTAATGAGCAGTTCTTC | CASSLGSSNEQFF
few | . | TRBJ1-1 | TRBV4-1 | TGCGCCAGCAGCCAAGTGGATCTCGTTGTGTACACTGAAGCTTTCTTT | CASSQVDLVVYTEAFF
many | . | TRBJ2-7 | TRBV12-3/TRBV12-4 | TGTGCCAGCAGTTTAGGGGGGGCCGACGAGCAGTACTTC | CASSLGGADEQYF
. | . | TRBJ1-1 | TRBV5-1 | TGCGCCAGCAGCTTGGCCTGGCGGGAAGGGAACACTGAAGCTTTCTTT | CASSLAWREGNTEAFF
few | . | TRBJ1-2 | TRBV6-2/TRBV6-3 | TGTGCCAGCAGTTACTCCCCCCGGCTCTCACGGTATGGCTACACCTTC | CASSYSPRLSRYGYTF
. | TRBD2 | TRBJ2-5 | TRBV30 | TGTGCCTGGAGTTGGGGACTAGCGGGGTCCCAAGAGACCCAGTACTTC | CAWSWGLAGSQETQYF
few | . | TRBJ2-5 | TRBV12-3/TRBV12-4 | TGTGCCAGCAGCTCCACGGAAGAGACCCAGTACTTC | CASSSTEETQYF